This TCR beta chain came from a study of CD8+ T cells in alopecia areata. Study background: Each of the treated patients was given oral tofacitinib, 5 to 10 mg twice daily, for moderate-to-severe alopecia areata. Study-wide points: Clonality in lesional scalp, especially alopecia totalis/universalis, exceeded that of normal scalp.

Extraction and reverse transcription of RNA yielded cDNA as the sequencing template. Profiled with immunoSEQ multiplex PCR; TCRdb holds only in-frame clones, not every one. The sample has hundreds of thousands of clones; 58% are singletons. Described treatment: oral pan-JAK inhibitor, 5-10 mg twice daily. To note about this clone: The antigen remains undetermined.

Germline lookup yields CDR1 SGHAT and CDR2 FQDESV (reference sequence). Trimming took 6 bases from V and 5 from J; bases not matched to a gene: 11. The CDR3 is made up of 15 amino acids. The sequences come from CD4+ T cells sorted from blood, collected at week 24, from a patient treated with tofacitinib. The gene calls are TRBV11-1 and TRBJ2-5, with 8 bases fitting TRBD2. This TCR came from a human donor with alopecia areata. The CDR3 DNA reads TGTGCCAGCAGTTCCGGGACTAGATATGGGGAGACCCAGTACTTC. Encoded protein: CASSSGTRYGETQYF.